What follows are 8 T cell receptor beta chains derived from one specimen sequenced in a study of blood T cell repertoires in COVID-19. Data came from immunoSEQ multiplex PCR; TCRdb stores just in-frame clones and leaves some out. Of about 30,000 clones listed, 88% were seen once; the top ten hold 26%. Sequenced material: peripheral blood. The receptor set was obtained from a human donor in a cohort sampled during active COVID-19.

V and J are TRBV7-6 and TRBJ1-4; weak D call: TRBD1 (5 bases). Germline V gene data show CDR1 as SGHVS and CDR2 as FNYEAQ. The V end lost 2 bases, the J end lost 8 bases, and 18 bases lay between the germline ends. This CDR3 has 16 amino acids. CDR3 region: CASSLSGATGEEKLFF. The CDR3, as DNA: TGTGCCAGCAGCTTAAGTGGGGCCACGGGTGAGGAAAAACTGTTTTTT.

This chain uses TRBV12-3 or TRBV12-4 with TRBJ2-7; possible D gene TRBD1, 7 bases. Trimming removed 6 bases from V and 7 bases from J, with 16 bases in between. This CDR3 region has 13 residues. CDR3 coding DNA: TGTGCCAGCAGCAGGGGGGCCCTGAGGGAGCAGTACTTC. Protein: CASSRGALREQYF.

The CDR3 is CASSTDPGVGNTIYF. The CDR3 coding sequence is TGTGCCAGCAGTACGGATCCAGGGGTCGGAAACACCATATATTTT. This chain joins TRBV6-2 or TRBV6-3 and TRBJ1-3; D possibly corresponds to TRBD1 (6 bases). This CDR3 comprises 15 residues. Per the germline V gene, CDR1 is MNHEY and CDR2 is SVGEGT. V shed 5 bases and J shed 4 bases, with 15 bases lying between them.

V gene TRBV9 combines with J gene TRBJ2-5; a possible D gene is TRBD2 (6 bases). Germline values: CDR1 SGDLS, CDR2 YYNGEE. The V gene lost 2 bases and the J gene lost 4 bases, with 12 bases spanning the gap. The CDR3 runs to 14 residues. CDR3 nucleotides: TGTGCCAGCAGCGTTCCCGGAGCGGGAGAGACCCAGTACTTC. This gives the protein CASSVPGAGETQYF.

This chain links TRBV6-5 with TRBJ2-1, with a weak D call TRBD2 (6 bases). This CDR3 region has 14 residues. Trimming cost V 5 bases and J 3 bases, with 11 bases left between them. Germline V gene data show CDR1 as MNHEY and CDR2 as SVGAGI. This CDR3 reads CASSPGVNYNEQFF. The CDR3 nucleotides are TGTGCCAGCAGTCCGGGGGTGAACTACAATGAGCAGTTCTTC.

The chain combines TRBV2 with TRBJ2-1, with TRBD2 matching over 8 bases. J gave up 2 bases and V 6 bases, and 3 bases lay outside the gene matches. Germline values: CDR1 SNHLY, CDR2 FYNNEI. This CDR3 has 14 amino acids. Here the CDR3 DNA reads TGTGCCAGCAGCCTACTAGCGGCCTACAATGAGCAGTTCTTC. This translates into CASSLLAAYNEQFF.

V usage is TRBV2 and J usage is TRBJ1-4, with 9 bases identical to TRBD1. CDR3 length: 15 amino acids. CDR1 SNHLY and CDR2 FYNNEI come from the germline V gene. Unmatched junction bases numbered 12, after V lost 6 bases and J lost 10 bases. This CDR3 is CASRETDRGRGKLFF. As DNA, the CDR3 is TGTGCCAGCAGAGAGACGGACAGGGGCAGGGGAAAACTGTTTTTT.

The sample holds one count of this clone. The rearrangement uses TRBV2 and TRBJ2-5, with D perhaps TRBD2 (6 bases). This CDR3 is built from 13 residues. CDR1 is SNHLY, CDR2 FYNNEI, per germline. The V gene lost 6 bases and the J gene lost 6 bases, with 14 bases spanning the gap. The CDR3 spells CASRKDGGKTQYF. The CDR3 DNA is TGTGCCAGCAGGAAGGACGGGGGAAAGACCCAGTACTTC. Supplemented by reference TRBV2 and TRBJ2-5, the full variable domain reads EPEVTQTPSHQVTQMGQEVILRCVPISNHLYFYWYRQILGQKVEFLVSFYNNEISEKSEIFDDQFSVERPDGSNFTLKIRSTKLEDSAMYFCASRKDGGKTQYFGPGTRLLVL.